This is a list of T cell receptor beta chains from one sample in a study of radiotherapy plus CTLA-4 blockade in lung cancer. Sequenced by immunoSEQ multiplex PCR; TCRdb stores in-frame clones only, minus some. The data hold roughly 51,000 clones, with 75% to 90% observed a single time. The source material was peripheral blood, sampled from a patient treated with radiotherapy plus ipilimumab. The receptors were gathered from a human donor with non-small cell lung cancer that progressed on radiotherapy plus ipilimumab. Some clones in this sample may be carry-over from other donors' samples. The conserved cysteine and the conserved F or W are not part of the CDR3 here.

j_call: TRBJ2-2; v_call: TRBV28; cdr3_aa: ASRVTAGTGVVGELF
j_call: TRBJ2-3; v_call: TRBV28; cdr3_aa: AISTARGTDTQY
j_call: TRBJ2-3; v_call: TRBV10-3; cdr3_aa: ATTGTGGPEAETDTQY
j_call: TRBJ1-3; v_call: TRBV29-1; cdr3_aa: SVEDPVLSSGNTIY
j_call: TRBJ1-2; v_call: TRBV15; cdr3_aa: ATSRVDRGAGYT
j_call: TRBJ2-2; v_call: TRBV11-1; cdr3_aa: ASRWDRNTGELF
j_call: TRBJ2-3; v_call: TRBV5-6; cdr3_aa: ASSWVDRGPTDTQY
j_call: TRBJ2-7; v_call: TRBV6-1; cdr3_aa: ASGRNRVEQY
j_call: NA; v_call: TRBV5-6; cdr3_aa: ASSLGDSSYEQY
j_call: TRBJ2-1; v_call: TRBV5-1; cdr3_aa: ASGQGNEQF
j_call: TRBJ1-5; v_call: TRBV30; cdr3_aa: AWSRGKGGQPQH
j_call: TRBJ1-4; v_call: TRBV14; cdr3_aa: ASSLTGDRRGEKLF
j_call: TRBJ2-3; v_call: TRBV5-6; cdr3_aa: ASSSVDRSEDTQY
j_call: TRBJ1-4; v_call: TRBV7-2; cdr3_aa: ASSRQGTGSNEKLF
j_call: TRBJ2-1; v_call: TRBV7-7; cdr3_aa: ASSRLAGMNNEQF
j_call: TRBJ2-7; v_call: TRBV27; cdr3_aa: ASRNHSSYEQY
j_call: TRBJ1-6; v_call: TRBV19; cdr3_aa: ASSWGVGSSPLH